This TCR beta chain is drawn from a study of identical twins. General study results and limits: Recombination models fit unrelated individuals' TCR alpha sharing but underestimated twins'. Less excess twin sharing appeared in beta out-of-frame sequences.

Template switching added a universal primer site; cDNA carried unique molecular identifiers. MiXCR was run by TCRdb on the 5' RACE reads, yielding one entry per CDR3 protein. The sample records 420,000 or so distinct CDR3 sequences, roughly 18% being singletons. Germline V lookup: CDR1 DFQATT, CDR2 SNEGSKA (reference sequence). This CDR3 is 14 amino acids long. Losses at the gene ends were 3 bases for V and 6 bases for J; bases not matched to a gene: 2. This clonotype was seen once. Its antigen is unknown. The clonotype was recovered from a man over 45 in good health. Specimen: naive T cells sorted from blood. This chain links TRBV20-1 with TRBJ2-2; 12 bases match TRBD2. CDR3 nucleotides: TGCAGTGCTAGGACTAGCGGGAGCCCCGGGGAGCTGTTTTTT. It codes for CSARTSGSPGELFF.